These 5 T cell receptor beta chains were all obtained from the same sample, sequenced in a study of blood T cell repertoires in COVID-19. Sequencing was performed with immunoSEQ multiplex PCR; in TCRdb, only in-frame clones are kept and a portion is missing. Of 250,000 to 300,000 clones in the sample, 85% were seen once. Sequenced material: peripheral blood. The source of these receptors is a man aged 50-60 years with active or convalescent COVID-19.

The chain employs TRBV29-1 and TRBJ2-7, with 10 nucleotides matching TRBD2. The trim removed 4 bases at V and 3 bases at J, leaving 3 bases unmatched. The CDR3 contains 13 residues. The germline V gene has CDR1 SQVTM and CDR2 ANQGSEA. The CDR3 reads CSVVRTSGYEQYF. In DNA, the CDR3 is TGCAGCGTTGTTAGGACTAGCGGCTACGAGCAGTACTTC.

The CDR3 region is CATSRGTSGETQYF. The CDR3 DNA sequence: TGTGCCACCAGCAGAGGGACTAGCGGTGAGACCCAGTACTTC. This chain connects TRBV15 to TRBJ2-5, with 10 bases aligning to TRBD2. V was pared by 1 base and J by 5 bases, with 1 base of the junction left unmatched. The CDR3 is 14 residues long. CDR1 is LNHNV, CDR2 YYDKDF, per germline (reference sequence).

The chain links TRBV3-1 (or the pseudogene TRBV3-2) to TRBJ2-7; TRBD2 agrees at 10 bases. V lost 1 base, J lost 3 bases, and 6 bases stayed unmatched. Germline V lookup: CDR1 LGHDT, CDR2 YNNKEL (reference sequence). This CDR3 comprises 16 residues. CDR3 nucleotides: TGTGCCAGCAGCCAAGGGGCCGGGACTAGCGTCTACGAGCAGTACTTC. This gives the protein CASSQGAGTSVYEQYF.

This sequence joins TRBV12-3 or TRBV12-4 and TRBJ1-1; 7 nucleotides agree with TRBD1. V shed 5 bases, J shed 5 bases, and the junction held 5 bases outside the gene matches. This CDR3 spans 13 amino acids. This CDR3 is CASSATGVTEAFF. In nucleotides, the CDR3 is TGTGCCAGCAGTGCTACAGGGGTGACTGAAGCTTTCTTT.

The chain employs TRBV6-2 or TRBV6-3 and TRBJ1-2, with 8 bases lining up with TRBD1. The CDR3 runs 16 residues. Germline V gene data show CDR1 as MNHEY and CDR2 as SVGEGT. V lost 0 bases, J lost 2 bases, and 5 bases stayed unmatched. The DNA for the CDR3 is TGTGCCAGCAGTTACTCGCAAAACAGGGGGAACTATGGCTACACCTTC. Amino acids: CASSYSQNRGNYGYTF.